These 5 T cell receptor beta chains came from one sample sequenced in a study of HIV-infected patients and healthy controls. Whole blood was used without fractionation, so all unsorted peripheral T cells were included. Alpha and beta constant-region primers primed reverse transcription of approximately 460 ng RNA. Each of the alpha and beta chains got its own library through chain-specific third strand synthesis with indices. A single record per CDR3 protein comes from TCRdb applying MiXCR to the 5' RACE reads. The sample consists of about 11,000 distinct CDR3 sequences, around 5% of them appearing once. Source material: blood. The receptors originated from an adult in good health.

This clonotype was seen at least ten times. The chain uses TRBV7-9 and TRBJ2-5; unclear D gene. V lost 5 bases to trimming and J lost 1 base, with 8 bases between them. In germline, CDR1 is SEHNR, CDR2 FQNEAQ (reference sequence). The CDR3 runs 13 residues. Here the CDR3 DNA reads TGTGCCAGCAGCCACAGATTCCAAGAGACCCAGTACTTC. This encodes CASSHRFQETQYF.

Judged by abundance, this clonotype is medium-sized. The chain couples TRBV3-1 to TRBJ1-5; D possibly corresponds to TRBD1 (5 bases). Germline values: CDR1 LGHDT, CDR2 YNNKEL (reference sequence). The CDR3 has 15 residues. Trimming stripped 0 bases from V and 1 base from J, with 7 bases between. CDR3 in DNA: TGTGCCAGCAGCCAAGAGGGGGTAAGCAATCAGCCCCAGCATTTT. It codes for CASSQEGVSNQPQHF.

This clonotype was observed at least ten times. The chain uses TRBV29-1 and TRBJ2-7, with D perhaps being TRBD1 or TRBD2 (5 bases each). Trimming stripped 5 bases from V and 2 bases from J, with 13 bases between. CDR3 length: 13 amino acids. CDR1 is SQVTM, CDR2 ANQGSEA, per germline. For the CDR3, the DNA is TGCAGCGTTTACCGGGACGGACCCTACGAGCAGTACTTC. Encoded protein: CSVYRDGPYEQYF.

There are many counts of this clonotype. The rearrangement uses TRBV5-1 and TRBJ1-4, with D possibly TRBD1 on 6 matching bases. V was cut by 0 bases and J by 8 bases, with 17 bases left in between. The germline V gene has CDR1 SGHRS and CDR2 YFSETQ. The CDR3 loop spans 16 amino acids. CDR3 nucleotides: TGCGCCAGCAGCTTGGCTCCACAGGGAGAGGGGGAAAAACTGTTTTTT. Translation gives CASSLAPQGEGEKLFF.

Many counts were recorded for this clonotype. The chain recombines TRBV5-1 with TRBJ2-7, with D possibly being TRBD2 (5 bases). The ends were cut back, 3 bases at V and 3 bases at J, with 10 bases in the middle. CDR3 length equals 13 residues. The germline V gene has CDR1 SGHRS and CDR2 YFSETQ. CDR3 nucleotides: TGCGCCAGCAGCTGGAGGATTCTCTACGAGCAGTACTTC. This encodes CASSWRILYEQYF.